The sequence of this TCR beta chain was determined in a study of T cell responses to AZD1222 COVID-19 vaccine. The overall study: The analysis combined second doses at about 4 or about 12 weeks.

Produced via immunoSEQ multiplex PCR; TCRdb's table is partial and in-frame only. The data hold 110,000 to 150,000 clones, with 93% observed a single time. Study-wide results and limits: Sampling captured repertoires only after the peak T cell response. The breadth and depth of Spike-specific TCRs increased once two AZD1222 doses had been given.

With respect to this clone: Its antigen is unknown.

V dropped 1 base and J dropped 4 bases, with 3 bases sitting between them. The germline V gene encodes CDR1 SGHKS and CDR2 YYEKEE (reference sequence). The CDR3 has 11 residues. Sequencing used peripheral blood, obtained on day 0 of AZD1222 vaccination. The rearrangement links TRBV5-5 to TRBJ2-7; D ambiguous. The sequence was obtained from an adult in good health. CDR3 sequence reads: CASSLIYEQYF. The CDR3 nucleotides are TGTGCCAGCAGCTTGATATACGAGCAGTACTTC.